The 17 T cell receptor beta chains below come from one sample, sequenced in a study of cytomegalovirus exposure and HLA in healthy donors. The PCR contained 60 Vbeta and 13 Jbeta primers. Only in-frame clones appear in the TCRdb table, and some are missing; sequencing was by immunoSEQ multiplex PCR. The table records some 120,000 clones, roughly 80% of them present only once. Material: PBMCs. These receptors all come from a young man in good health and CMV-seropositive.

The V and J genes are TRBV10-3 and TRBJ1-1, with 7 bases that match TRBD1. The CDR3 runs 16 residues. CDR1 and CDR2 from the germline V gene are ENHRY and SYGVKD. The J segment lost 0 bases and the V segment lost 10 bases, leaving 14 bases of the junction unmatched. CDR3 amino acids: CATRGSKTGMNTEAFF. CDR3 DNA: TGTGCCACCAGGGGGAGCAAGACAGGGATGAACACTGAAGCTTTCTTT.

J is TRBJ1-1 and V is TRBV2; 8 bases agree with TRBD1. Germline V CDR1 and CDR2: SNHLY, FYNNEI. Trimming removed 7 bases from V and 0 bases from J; junction bases left unmatched: 7. The CDR3 is 15 amino acids. DNA for the CDR3: TGTGCCAGCATTCGAGACAGGGGAATGAACACTGAAGCTTTCTTT. Its protein is CASIRDRGMNTEAFF.

V usage is TRBV5-4 and J usage is TRBJ2-2; 8 bases map to TRBD1. J gave up 1 base and V 0 bases, and 2 bases lay outside the gene matches. In germline, CDR1 is SGHNT, CDR2 YYREEE (reference sequence). The CDR3 extends over 16 amino acids. CDR3 loop: CASSLGQGRNTGELFF. The CDR3, as DNA: TGTGCCAGCAGCTTGGGACAGGGGCGGAACACCGGGGAGCTGTTTTTT.

CDR3 residues: CASSASGSTDTQYF. DNA of the CDR3: TGTGCCAGCAGTGCTAGCGGGAGCACAGATACGCAGTATTTT. This chain joins TRBV6-4 and TRBJ2-3, with 8 bases lining up with TRBD2. Per the germline V gene, CDR1 is MRHNA and CDR2 is SNTAGT. J gave up 0 bases and V 4 bases, and 0 bases lay outside the gene matches. The CDR3 sequence is 14 residues long.

The chain is built from TRBV7-6 and TRBJ2-2; 12 bases align to TRBD2. V trimming: 5 bases; J trimming: 4 bases; junction bases outside the gene matches: 8. The germline CDR1 and CDR2 sequences are SGHVS and FNYEAQ. The length of the CDR3 is 17 residues. The CDR3 here is CASSPGLAGPFTGELFF. The CDR3 DNA follows: TGTGCCAGCAGCCCGGGACTAGCGGGCCCCTTCACCGGGGAGCTGTTTTTT.

About this clone itself: At one boundary the junction diverges from the germline segment, which might be a read error. The gene calls are TRBV27 and TRBJ2-2; 11 bases are a match to TRBD2. CDR1 and CDR2 (germline): MNHEY, SMNVEV (reference sequence). The CDR3 is 19 residues long. In DNA, the CDR3 is TGTGCCAACAGTTTATTACCACCGGGACTAGCGGCGAACACCGGGGAGCTGTTTTTT. It is translated as CANSLLPPGLAANTGELFF.

The genes are TRBV2 and TRBJ2-1, with 13 bases fitting TRBD2. Germline-derived CDR1 and CDR2 are SNHLY and FYNNEI. This CDR3 is 16 amino acids long. V was clipped by 5 bases and J by 3 bases; unmatched bases: 4. Here the CDR3 DNA reads TGTGCCAGCAGTCGACTAGCGGGAGGCATCTACAATGAGCAGTTCTTC. Its protein is CASSRLAGGIYNEQFF. Based on the CDR3 plus reference TRBV2 and TRBJ2-1, the full variable domain is EPEVTQTPSHQVTQMGQEVILRCVPISNHLYFYWYRQILGQKVEFLVSFYNNEISEKSEIFDDQFSVERPDGSNFTLKIRSTKLEDSAMYFCASSRLAGGIYNEQFFGPGTRLTVL.

The J gene is TRBJ1-1, the V gene TRBV19; D is ambiguous. The CDR3 is 14 amino acids. V was trimmed by 6 bases and J by 1 base, leaving 12 bases between them. The V gene's germline CDR1 is LNHDA and CDR2 SQIVND (reference sequence). The CDR3 DNA sequence: TGTGCCAGTAGCCAACCGCGAGGGAACACTGAAGCTTTCTTT. It is translated as CASSQPRGNTEAFF.

This clone was found once. The V and J genes are TRBV4-3 and TRBJ2-1; tentatively, D is TRBD1 (5 bases). Germline values: CDR1 LGHNA, CDR2 YSLEER. This CDR3 is 15 amino acids long. Trimming pared 0 bases from V and 4 bases from J, leaving 10 bases between. The CDR3 spells CASSQDLGVYNEQFF. The CDR3 DNA reads TGCGCCAGCAGCCAAGATCTAGGGGTTTACAATGAGCAGTTCTTC.

The genes are TRBV9 and TRBJ1-2, with TRBD1 matching 7 bases. The V and J ends lost 3 bases and 5 bases, in that order; junction bases with no gene match: 7. This CDR3 has 14 residues. Germline V gene lookup returns CDR1 SGDLS and CDR2 YYNGEE. CDR3 nucleotides: TGTGCCAGCAGCGCTCAAATGACAGGGTATGGCTACACCTTC. Amino acids: CASSAQMTGYGYTF.

Here the CDR3 DNA reads TGTGCCAGCAGGAAACTAGCGGCCGCCTCCTACGAGCAGTACTTC. Its protein product is CASRKLAAASYEQYF. The chain is built from TRBV27 and TRBJ2-7, with 8 positions matching TRBD2. There are 15 residues in the CDR3. Germline values: CDR1 MNHEY, CDR2 SMNVEV (reference sequence). The V and J ends lost 6 bases and 0 bases, in that order; junction bases with no gene match: 7.

This rearrangement joins TRBV27 to TRBJ1-1; 9 bases are a match to TRBD1. Trimming removed 0 bases from V and 5 bases from J; junction bases left unmatched: 7. This CDR3 has 16 residues. Germline values: CDR1 MNHEY, CDR2 SMNVEV (reference sequence). CDR3 sequence reads: CASSLSDRGGETEAFF. CDR3 coding DNA: TGTGCCAGCAGTTTATCGGACAGGGGAGGAGAAACTGAAGCTTTCTTT.

The chain links TRBV10-3 to TRBJ2-7, with a weak D call TRBD2 (5 bases). Per the germline V gene, CDR1 is ENHRY and CDR2 is SYGVKD. The CDR3 covers 14 residues. V was trimmed by 7 bases and J by 0 bases, leaving 13 bases between them. The CDR3 sequence: CAIKPGKSSYEQYF. DNA of the CDR3: TGTGCCATCAAGCCGGGGAAGAGCTCCTACGAGCAGTACTTC.

The CDR3 spells CASSKGTKANYGYTF. The CDR3 bases are TGTGCCAGCAGCAAAGGGACAAAAGCTAACTATGGCTACACCTTC. The J gene is TRBJ1-2, the V gene TRBV5-4; tentative D call: TRBD1 (6 bases). Between the trimmed V and J ends, which lost 4 bases and 0 bases, there was a span of 13 bases. Germline V CDR1 and CDR2: SGHNT, YYREEE (reference sequence). The CDR3 sequence is 15 residues long.

V is TRBV19 and J is TRBJ1-1; D remains unclear. The V end was cut by 1 base, the J end by 4 bases, with 13 bases between. The germline gives CDR1 LNHDA, CDR2 SQIVND (reference sequence). The CDR3 is made up of 15 amino acids. The CDR3 reads CASSIGELVSTEAFF. The CDR3 DNA follows: TGTGCCAGTAGTATAGGGGAGTTGGTGAGCACTGAAGCTTTCTTT. Full variable domain (remainder filled in from reference TRBV19 and TRBJ1-1): DGGITQSPKYLFRKEGQNVTLSCEQNLNHDAMYWYRQDPGQGLRLIYYSQIVNDFQKGDIAEGYSVSREKKESFPLTVTSAQKNPTAFYLCASSIGELVSTEAFFGQGTRLTVV.

J is TRBJ2-1 and V is TRBV29-1; TRBD2 matches at 8 bases. Germline CDR1 SQVTM, CDR2 ANQGSEA. The CDR3 length is 16 residues. The J segment lost 4 bases and the V segment lost 6 bases, leaving 14 bases of the junction unmatched. This CDR3 is CSVTGGGHVLYNEQFF. The CDR3 DNA reads TGCAGCGTCACAGGCGGGGGGCACGTGTTATACAATGAGCAGTTCTTC.

This sequence joins TRBV19 and TRBJ2-1; perhaps TRBD2 as D (5 bases). Germline V gene data show CDR1 as LNHDA and CDR2 as SQIVND (reference sequence). Trimming removed 6 bases from V and 7 bases from J, with 13 bases in between. This CDR3 has 13 amino acids. The CDR3 DNA is TGTGCCAGTAGCACCATGGGAGTGAATGAGCAGTTCTTC. Its translation is CASSTMGVNEQFF.